The clone carrying this T cell receptor (beta chain) was seen repeatedly, ten times or more. RNA transcripts were the template for amplifying TCR beta CDR3 regions. In the first-round RT-PCR of the TCR CDR3, the HTBI primer set was used. A single record per CDR3 protein comes from TCRdb applying MiXCR to the multiplex PCR reads. The table has about 400,000 distinct CDR3 sequences, about 15% seen once. The entry originates in a study of T cells in Graves' hyperthyroidism and ophthalmopathy. The receptor was derived from a young man with Graves' ophthalmopathy. The sequencing sample was made of blood.

CDR3 amino acids: CSGVSYNEQFF. CDR3 coding DNA: TGCAGTGGGGTCTCCTACAATGAGCAGTTCTTC. The chain is built from TRBV20-1 and TRBJ2-1; D unclear. CDR1 and CDR2 (germline): DFQATT, SNEGSKA (reference sequence). Trimming cost V 7 bases and J 0 bases, with 4 bases left between them. This CDR3 comprises 11 residues.